This TCR beta chain was recovered during a study of response to subunit inactivated influenza vaccine. Broader study findings: Authors suggested each seasonal flu vaccination may recruit only limited numbers of new T cells.

CDR1 and CDR2 from the germline V gene are MNHEY and SMNVEV (reference sequence). V gave up 3 bases and J gave up 3 bases, with 11 bases separating them. The CDR3 has 14 amino acids. TCRdb called the RT-PCR reads again in MiXCR, with one record for every CDR3 protein. The sample holds more than 200,000 distinct CDR3 sequences, 12% seen once. With respect to this clonotype: Antigen unknown.

The receptor's source is a middle-aged man who received an inactivated influenza vaccine. The chain has TRBV27 and TRBJ1-1, with unresolved D. The specimen was non-naive T cells sorted from PBMCs, collected 14 to 15 days before vaccination. The CDR3 DNA reads TGTGCCAGCAGTTTGGACGGGTACTACACTGAAGCTTTCTTT. This encodes CASSLDGYYTEAFF.